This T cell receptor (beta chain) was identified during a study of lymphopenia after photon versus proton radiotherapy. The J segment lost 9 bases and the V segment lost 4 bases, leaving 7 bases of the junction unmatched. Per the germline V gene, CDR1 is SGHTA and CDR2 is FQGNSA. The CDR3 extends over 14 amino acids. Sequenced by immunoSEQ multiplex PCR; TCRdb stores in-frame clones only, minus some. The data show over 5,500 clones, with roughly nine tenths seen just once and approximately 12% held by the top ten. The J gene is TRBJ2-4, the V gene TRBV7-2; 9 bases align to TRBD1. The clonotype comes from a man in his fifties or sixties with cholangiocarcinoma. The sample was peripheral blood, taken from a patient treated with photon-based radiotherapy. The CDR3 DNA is TGTGCCAGCAGCTCGAGGGACAGGGACGCCATTCAGTACTTC. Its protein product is CASSSRDRDAIQYF.